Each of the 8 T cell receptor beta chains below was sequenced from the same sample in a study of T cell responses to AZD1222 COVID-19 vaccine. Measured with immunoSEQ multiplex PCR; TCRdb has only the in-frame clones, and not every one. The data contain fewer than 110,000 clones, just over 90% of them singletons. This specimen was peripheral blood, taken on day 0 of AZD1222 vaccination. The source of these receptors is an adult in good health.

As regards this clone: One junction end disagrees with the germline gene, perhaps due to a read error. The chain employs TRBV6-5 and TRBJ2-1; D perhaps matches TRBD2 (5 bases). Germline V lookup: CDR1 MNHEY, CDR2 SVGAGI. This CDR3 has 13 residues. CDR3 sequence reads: CASGRDSHNEQFF. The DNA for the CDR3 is TGTGCCAGCGGGAGAGACTCCCACAATGAGCAGTTCTTC.

This CDR3 is CASRTQRGRIRGSYNEQFF. CDR3 bases: TGTGCCAGCAGAACGCAGCGGGGGCGAATAAGGGGGTCCTACAATGAGCAGTTCTTC. The chain joins TRBV11-2 to TRBJ2-1; 8 nucleotides line up with TRBD2. The CDR3 has 19 amino acids. The germline gives CDR1 SGHAT, CDR2 FQNNGV. The J segment lost 1 base and the V segment lost 6 bases, leaving 17 bases of the junction unmatched.

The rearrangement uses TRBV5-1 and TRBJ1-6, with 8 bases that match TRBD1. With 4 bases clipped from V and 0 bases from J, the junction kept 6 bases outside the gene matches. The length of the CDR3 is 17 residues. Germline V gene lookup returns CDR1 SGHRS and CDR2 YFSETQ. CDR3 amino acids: CASSTDRGGSYNSPLHF. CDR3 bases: TGCGCCAGCAGCACCGACAGGGGAGGCTCCTATAATTCACCCCTCCACTTT. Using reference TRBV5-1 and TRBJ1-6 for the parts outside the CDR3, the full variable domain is KAGVTQTPRYLIKTRGQQVTLSCSPISGHRSVSWYQQTPGQGLQFLFEYFSETQRNKGNFPGRFSGRQFSNSRSEMNVSTLELGDSALYLCASSTDRGGSYNSPLHFGNGTRLTVT.

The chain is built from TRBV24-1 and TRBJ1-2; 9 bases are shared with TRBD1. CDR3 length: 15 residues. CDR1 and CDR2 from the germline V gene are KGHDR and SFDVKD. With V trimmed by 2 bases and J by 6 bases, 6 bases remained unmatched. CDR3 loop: CATSDSGQGSNGYTF. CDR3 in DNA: TGTGCCACCAGTGATTCGGGACAGGGAAGTAATGGCTACACCTTC.

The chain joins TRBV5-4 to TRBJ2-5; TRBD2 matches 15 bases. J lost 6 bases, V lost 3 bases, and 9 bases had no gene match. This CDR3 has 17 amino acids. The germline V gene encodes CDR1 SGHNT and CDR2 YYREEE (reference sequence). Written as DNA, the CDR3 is TGTGCCAGCAGCTCCGGGACTAGCGGGGGGTTAGCTAAGACCCAGTACTTC. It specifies CASSSGTSGGLAKTQYF.

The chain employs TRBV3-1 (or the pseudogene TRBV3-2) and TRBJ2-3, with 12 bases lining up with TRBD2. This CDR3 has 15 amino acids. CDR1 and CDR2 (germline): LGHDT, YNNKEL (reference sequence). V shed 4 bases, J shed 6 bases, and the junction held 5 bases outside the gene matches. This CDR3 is CASSPSGLAGDTQYF. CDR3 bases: TGTGCCAGCAGCCCTTCGGGACTAGCGGGTGATACGCAGTATTTT.

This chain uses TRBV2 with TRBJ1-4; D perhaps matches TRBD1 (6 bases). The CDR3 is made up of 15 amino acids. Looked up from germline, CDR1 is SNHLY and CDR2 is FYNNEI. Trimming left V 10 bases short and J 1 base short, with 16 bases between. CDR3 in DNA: TGTGCCACGAAGGGGGGAAGCGGAACTAATGAAAAACTGTTTTTT. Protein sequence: CATKGGSGTNEKLFF.

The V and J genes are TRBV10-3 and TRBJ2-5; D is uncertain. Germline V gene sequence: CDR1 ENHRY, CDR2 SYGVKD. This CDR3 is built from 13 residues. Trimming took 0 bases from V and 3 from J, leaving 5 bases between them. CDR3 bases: TGTGCCATCAGTGAGTCTATTGAAGAGACCCAGTACTTC. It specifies CAISESIEETQYF.